The 24 T cell receptor beta chains presented below share a single source sample, sequenced in a study of STAT5B mutations in CD4+ large granular lymphocyte leukemia. TCRdb's copy holds only in-frame clones and misses some; the assay was immunoSEQ multiplex PCR. The sample records tens of thousands of clones, approximately 69% being singletons. Specimen: CD4+ T cells from blood buffy coats. The receptors here all came from a human donor in good health.

The chain links TRBV7-8 to TRBJ2-1; the match to TRBD2 covers 13 bases. The CDR3 sequence is 17 residues long. CDR1 is SGHVS and CDR2 is FQNEAQ in the germline V gene. Trimming took 2 bases from V and 8 from J; bases not matched to a gene: 9. The DNA for the CDR3 is TGTGCCAGCAGCTTACTCTTAACTAGCGGGGGGGCGGATGAGCAGTTCTTC. Translating it yields CASSLLLTSGGADEQFF.

The chain joins TRBV7-2 to TRBJ2-1; 13 bases agree with TRBD2. The CDR3 has 15 amino acids. Trimming removed 5 bases from V and 7 bases from J; junction bases left unmatched: 5. Germline V lookup: CDR1 SGHTA, CDR2 FQGNSA. CDR3 residues: CASSRTSGRWNEQFF. CDR3 nucleotides: TGTGCCAGCAGCAGGACTAGCGGGAGATGGAATGAGCAGTTCTTC.

The V gene is TRBV5-8, the J gene TRBJ1-5; no firm D call. The CDR3 extends over 15 amino acids. CDR1 SGHTS and CDR2 YDEGEE come from the germline V gene. V was pared by 1 base and J by 0 bases, with 8 bases between. The CDR3 coding sequence is TGTGCCAGCAGCTTGTGGGAGTATAGCAATCAGCCCCAGCATTTT. Encoded protein: CASSLWEYSNQPQHF.

This rearrangement joins TRBV18 to TRBJ2-5, with 9 bases matching TRBD1. The V gene end was trimmed by 5 bases and the J gene end by 5 bases; junction bases not matched to a gene: 6. The V gene's germline CDR1 is KGHSH and CDR2 LQKENI. The CDR3 is 14 residues long. The CDR3 DNA follows: TGTGCCAGCTCAGATGACAGGGGGTCGGAGACCCAGTACTTC. Its protein product is CASSDDRGSETQYF.

The gene calls are TRBV7-2 and TRBJ2-2; D uncertain. This CDR3 has 14 residues. From germline, CDR1 is SGHTA and CDR2 FQGNSA. V was cut by 3 bases and J by 4 bases, with 9 bases left in between. The CDR3 region has the DNA TGTGCCAGCAGCTTCACAAGAGCCACCGGGGAGCTGTTTTTT. It specifies CASSFTRATGELFF.

In its sample, this clone was seen a few times. This chain connects TRBV10-3 to TRBJ2-6, with unresolved D. V gave up 3 bases and J gave up 4 bases, with 13 bases separating them. This CDR3 contains 16 residues. Germline CDR1 reads ENHRY; CDR2 reads SYGVKD. The CDR3 region has the DNA TGTGCCATCAGTGATACCGCAGTCGACGGGGCCAACGTCCTGACTTTC. Translating it yields CAISDTAVDGANVLTF.

The chain recombines TRBV16 with TRBJ1-2, with a possible D match to TRBD1 (6 bases). This CDR3 region has 13 residues. Trimming took 4 bases from V and 7 from J, leaving 13 bases between them. Per germline, CDR1 KGHSY and CDR2 FQNENV. The CDR3 nucleotides read TGTGCCAGCAGCCCGGAAAGACAGGCTGGCTACACCTTC. Amino acid sequence: CASSPERQAGYTF.

The V call is TRBV29-1, the J call TRBJ2-5; D is possibly TRBD1 (5 bases). The CDR3 is 14 amino acids. Germline V lookup: CDR1 SQVTM, CDR2 ANQGSEA. Between the trimmed V and J ends, which lost 2 bases and 4 bases, there was a span of 14 bases. In nucleotides, the CDR3 is TGCAGCGTTGAACGTCCAGGGTTGGGAGAGACCCAGTACTTC. Translated: CSVERPGLGETQYF.

The V and J genes are TRBV27 and TRBJ1-6; possibly TRBD1 for D (6 bases). The CDR3 runs 15 residues. The V gene's germline CDR1 is MNHEY and CDR2 SMNVEV (reference sequence). The V gene lost 6 bases and the J gene lost 7 bases, with 16 bases spanning the gap. Written as DNA, the CDR3 is TGTGCCAGCAGCCTCGGACAGCGGTCCAATTCACCCCTCCACTTT. The encoded protein is CASSLGQRSNSPLHF.

This sequence joins TRBV4-3 and TRBJ1-4, with D uncertain. Trimming removed 0 bases from V and 6 bases from J, with 17 bases in between. From germline, CDR1 is LGHNA and CDR2 YSLEER. This CDR3 spans 17 amino acids. The CDR3 loop reads CASSQDLSWGGDEKLFF. DNA for the CDR3: TGCGCCAGCAGCCAAGATTTAAGTTGGGGTGGGGATGAAAAACTGTTTTTT.

Remarks on this clone: Other DNA sequences of this sample code for an identical CDR3. This chain links TRBV28 with TRBJ1-3; the D gene is possibly TRBD1 (5 bases). In germline, CDR1 is MDHEN, CDR2 SYDVKM. The V gene lost 6 bases and the J gene lost 0 bases, with 12 bases spanning the gap. This CDR3 has 15 amino acids. The CDR3 DNA is TGTGCCAGCAGACTCAGGGCCCGCTCTGGAAACACCATATATTTT. It codes for CASRLRARSGNTIYF.

This clone was detected only a few times. The V gene is TRBV29-1, the J gene TRBJ2-7; 7 nucleotides line up with TRBD2. Germline assignment: CDR1 SQVTM and CDR2 ANQGSEA. The CDR3 sequence is 18 residues long. Unmatched junction bases numbered 19, after V lost 4 bases and J lost 1 base. DNA for the CDR3: TGCAGCGTTGTACTCGCCGCTTCCGCTAGCGGCCATTCCTACGAGCAGTACTTC. Translating it yields CSVVLAASASGHSYEQYF.

The chain couples TRBV23-1 to TRBJ1-2; weak D call: TRBD1 (5 bases). TRBV23-1 is given ORF status, its function remaining uncertain. This CDR3 spans 16 amino acids. V was shortened by 0 bases and J by 4 bases, with 15 bases between the two germline ends. DNA of the CDR3: TGCGCCAGCAGTCAATCAGTCGGGGCGCAGGTCTATGGCTACACCTTC. Protein product: CASSQSVGAQVYGYTF.

The rearrangement joins TRBV5-6 to TRBJ1-2; TRBD1 is a possible D gene (5 bases). CDR3 length: 13 amino acids. V lost 4 bases and J 7 bases, leaving 14 bases between the germline ends. The germline V gene encodes CDR1 SGHDT and CDR2 YYEEEE. CDR3 sequence reads: CASSIGRTSGYTF. CDR3 nucleotide sequence: TGTGCCAGCAGCATTGGACGGACAAGTGGCTACACCTTC.

This chain uses TRBV7-2 with TRBJ2-7, with unresolved D. The CDR3 is 12 residues long. V was cut by 5 bases and J by 3 bases, with 8 bases left in between. Per the germline V gene, CDR1 is SGHTA and CDR2 is FQGNSA. CDR3 sequence (DNA): TGTGCCAGCAGCGCGACATTCTACGAGCAGTACTTC. Its protein is CASSATFYEQYF.

The rearrangement uses TRBV19 and TRBJ2-1; 10 bases fit TRBD1. The V and J ends lost 5 bases and 7 bases, in that order; junction bases with no gene match: 11. The CDR3 totals 16 residues. The V gene's germline CDR1 is LNHDA and CDR2 SQIVND (reference sequence). This CDR3 is CASSSLGTGEGNEQFF. CDR3 DNA sequence: TGTGCCAGTAGTTCTTTGGGGACAGGGGAAGGGAATGAGCAGTTCTTC.

This clone was observed once. V gene TRBV7-2 combines with J gene TRBJ1-4; 10 positions match TRBD1. Germline V gene lookup returns CDR1 SGHTA and CDR2 FQGNSA. The J segment lost 5 bases and the V segment lost 3 bases, leaving 3 bases of the junction unmatched. The CDR3 is 15 residues long. CDR3 amino acids: CASSLTGGYNEKLFF. In nucleotides, the CDR3 is TGTGCCAGCAGCTTGACAGGGGGCTACAATGAAAAACTGTTTTTT.

This chain uses TRBV5-1 with TRBJ2-2; D is ambiguous. The CDR3 has 13 residues. Germline assignment: CDR1 SGHRS and CDR2 YFSETQ. V was pared by 0 bases and J by 6 bases, with 6 bases between. The CDR3 here is CASSLAVAGELFF. CDR3 DNA sequence: TGCGCCAGCAGCTTGGCCGTGGCCGGGGAGCTGTTTTTT.

This chain uses TRBV7-2 with TRBJ2-1; 8 bases are a match to TRBD1. With V trimmed by 4 bases and J by 6 bases, 2 bases remained unmatched. In germline, CDR1 is SGHTA, CDR2 FQGNSA. This CDR3 is 13 amino acids long. CDR3 bases: TGTGCCAGCAGCTCCGACAGGGGCAATGAGCAGTTCTTC. Its translation is CASSSDRGNEQFF.

The table lists this clone with a few counts. The chain employs TRBV27 and TRBJ2-7; 8 nucleotides align to TRBD1. CDR1 and CDR2 from the germline V gene are MNHEY and SMNVEV (reference sequence). The CDR3 is 16 amino acids. J gave up 3 bases and V 3 bases, and 10 bases lay outside the gene matches. In nucleotides, the CDR3 is TGTGCCAGCAGTTTGCGGGGAGCAGGGGGCCTCTACGAGCAGTACTTC. Translating it yields CASSLRGAGGLYEQYF.

The chain employs TRBV2 and TRBJ2-1; TRBD2 matches 9 bases. Germline V gene lookup returns CDR1 SNHLY and CDR2 FYNNEI. CDR3 size: 16 residues. The trim removed 6 bases at V and 0 bases at J, leaving 6 bases unmatched. The CDR3 DNA follows: TGTGCCAGCAGCCGTAGCGGGAGTGACTCCTACAATGAGCAGTTCTTC. The encoded protein is CASSRSGSDSYNEQFF.

The chain employs TRBV7-8 and TRBJ1-1; a weak D match, TRBD1 (6 bases). This CDR3 contains 15 residues. V gave up 0 bases and J gave up 4 bases, with 12 bases separating them. Per the germline V gene, CDR1 is SGHVS and CDR2 is FQNEAQ. The CDR3 loop is CASSLARGGGTEAFF. CDR3 coding DNA: TGTGCCAGCAGCTTAGCACGAGGGGGAGGCACTGAAGCTTTCTTT.

The rearrangement joins TRBV25-1 to TRBJ1-1; D is unresolved. Germline V gene sequence: CDR1 MGHDK, CDR2 SYGVNS. The CDR3 length is 15 residues. V lost 8 bases, J lost 3 bases, and 19 bases lay in between. The CDR3 nucleotides are TGTGCCAGCCAGTGGGAATGGGGATTTTACACTGAAGCTTTCTTT. Translated: CASQWEWGFYTEAFF.

A few counts support this clone. This chain connects TRBV29-1 to TRBJ1-1; TRBD1 matches 8 bases. Germline V gene data show CDR1 as SQVTM and CDR2 as ANQGSEA. The junction had 5 bases not matched to a gene; V was cut back by 7 bases and J by 1 base. The CDR3 totals 13 residues. DNA of the CDR3: TGCAGCGCTGACAGGGGAGGGAACACTGAAGCTTTCTTT. Its protein is CSADRGGNTEAFF.